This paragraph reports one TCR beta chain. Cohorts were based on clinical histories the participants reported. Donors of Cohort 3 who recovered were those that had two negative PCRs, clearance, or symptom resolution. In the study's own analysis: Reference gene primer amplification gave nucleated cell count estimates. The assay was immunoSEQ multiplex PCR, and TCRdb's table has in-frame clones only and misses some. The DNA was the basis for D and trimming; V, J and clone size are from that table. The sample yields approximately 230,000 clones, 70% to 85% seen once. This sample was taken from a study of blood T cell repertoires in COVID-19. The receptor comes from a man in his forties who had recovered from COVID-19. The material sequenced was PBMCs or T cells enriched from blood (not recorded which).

CDR3 bases: TGTGCCAGCACCCCGACGGGTTACGGCTACACCTTC. Encoded protein: CASTPTGYGYTF. The chain carries TRBV28 and TRBJ1-2; no clear D. The CDR3 length is 12 residues. From germline, CDR1 is MDHEN and CDR2 SYDVKM. V lost 7 bases and J 8 bases, leaving 14 bases between the germline ends.